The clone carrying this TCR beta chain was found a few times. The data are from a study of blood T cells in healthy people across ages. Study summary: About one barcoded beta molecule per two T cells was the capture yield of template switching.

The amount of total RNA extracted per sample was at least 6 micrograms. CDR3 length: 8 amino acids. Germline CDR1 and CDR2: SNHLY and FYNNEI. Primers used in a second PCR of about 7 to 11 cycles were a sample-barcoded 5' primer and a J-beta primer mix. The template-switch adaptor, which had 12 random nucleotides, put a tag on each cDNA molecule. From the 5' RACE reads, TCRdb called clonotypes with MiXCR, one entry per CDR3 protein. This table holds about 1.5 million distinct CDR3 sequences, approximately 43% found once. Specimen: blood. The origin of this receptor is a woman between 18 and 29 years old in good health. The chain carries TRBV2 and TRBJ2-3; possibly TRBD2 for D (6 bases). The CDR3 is CVGGTQYF. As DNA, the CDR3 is TGTGTGGGGGGTACGCAGTATTTT.